This TCR beta chain was identified in a study of cytomegalovirus exposure and HLA in healthy donors. These donors counted as nominally healthy when sampled, but unrecorded immune exposures were likely. The PCR used 60 Vbeta and 13 Jbeta primers. The table came from immunoSEQ multiplex PCR; TCRdb's copy has only in-frame clones and leaves some out. The sample is made up of 100,000 to 150,000 clones, and the top ten hold roughly 4% of it. Germline loops: CDR1 SGHDT, CDR2 YYEEEE. V shed 3 bases and J shed 7 bases, with 13 bases lying between them. The CDR3 totals 13 residues. Study results and caveats: Upon later analysis, HLA-associated TCR beta chains proved more clonally expanded than other, equally common chains. Per published reports, the classifier diagnosed cytomegalovirus status with high specificity and sensitivity. A later analysis showed TCR association rates differing by HLA locus, peaking at DRB1 and lowest at HLA-C.

Of note for this clone: Antigen specificity is unknown.

This clonotype was sampled from a man between 18 and 35 years old in good health and CMV-seronegative. The chain uses TRBV5-6 and TRBJ1-1; possibly TRBD1 for D (6 bases). The sequenced material came from PBMCs. CDR3 residues: CASSSGTPYEAFF. The CDR3 coding sequence is TGTGCCAGCAGCTCCGGGACACCCTATGAAGCTTTCTTT.